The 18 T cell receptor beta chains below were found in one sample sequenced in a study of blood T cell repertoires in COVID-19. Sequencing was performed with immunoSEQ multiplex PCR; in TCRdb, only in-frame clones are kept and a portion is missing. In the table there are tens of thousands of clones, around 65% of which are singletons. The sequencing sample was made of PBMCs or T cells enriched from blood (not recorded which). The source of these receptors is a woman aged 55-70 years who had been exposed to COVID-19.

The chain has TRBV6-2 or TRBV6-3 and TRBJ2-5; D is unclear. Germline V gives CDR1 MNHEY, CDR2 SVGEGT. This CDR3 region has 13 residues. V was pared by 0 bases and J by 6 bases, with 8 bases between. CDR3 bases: TGTGCCAGCAGTTACTCCCATGGGCAGACCCAGTACTTC. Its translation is CASSYSHGQTQYF.

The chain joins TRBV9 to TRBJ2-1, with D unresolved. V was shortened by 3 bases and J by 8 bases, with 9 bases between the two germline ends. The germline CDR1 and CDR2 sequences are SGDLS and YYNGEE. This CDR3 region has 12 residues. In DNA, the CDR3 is TGTGCCAGCAGCGGAACAATCTATGAGCAGTTCTTC. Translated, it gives CASSGTIYEQFF.

The CDR3 reads CASSTTGGLTDTQYF. The CDR3 DNA reads as TGTGCCAGCAGCACGACGGGGGGTTTGACAGATACGCAGTATTTT. The chain links TRBV13 to TRBJ2-3; 7 bases fit TRBD2. Trimming took 5 bases from V and 3 from J; bases not matched to a gene: 8. Germline values: CDR1 PRHDT, CDR2 FYEKMQ (reference sequence). This CDR3 comprises 15 residues.

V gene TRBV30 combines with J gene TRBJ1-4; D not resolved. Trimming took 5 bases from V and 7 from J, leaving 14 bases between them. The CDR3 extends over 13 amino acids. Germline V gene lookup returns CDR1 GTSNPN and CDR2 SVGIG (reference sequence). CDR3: CAWDNIRGEKLFF. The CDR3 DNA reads TGTGCCTGGGATAACATCCGGGGTGAAAAACTGTTTTTT.

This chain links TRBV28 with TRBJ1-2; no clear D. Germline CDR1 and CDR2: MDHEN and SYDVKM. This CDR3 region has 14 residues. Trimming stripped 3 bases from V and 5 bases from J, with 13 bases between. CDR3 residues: CASSLQRAPYGYTF. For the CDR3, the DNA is TGTGCCAGCAGTTTGCAGAGGGCACCGTATGGCTACACCTTC.

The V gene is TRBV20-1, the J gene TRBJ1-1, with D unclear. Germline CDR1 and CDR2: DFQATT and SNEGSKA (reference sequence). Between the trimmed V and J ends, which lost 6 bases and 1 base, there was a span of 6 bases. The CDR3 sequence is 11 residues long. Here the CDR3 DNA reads TGCAGTGCCCAGGAGAACACTGAAGCTTTCTTT. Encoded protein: CSAQENTEAFF.

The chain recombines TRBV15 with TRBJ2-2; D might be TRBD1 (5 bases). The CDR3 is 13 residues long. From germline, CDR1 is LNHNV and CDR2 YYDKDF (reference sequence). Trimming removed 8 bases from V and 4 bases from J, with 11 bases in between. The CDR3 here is CATARQGTGELFF. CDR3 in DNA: TGTGCCACCGCCCGGCAGGGCACCGGGGAGCTGTTTTTT.

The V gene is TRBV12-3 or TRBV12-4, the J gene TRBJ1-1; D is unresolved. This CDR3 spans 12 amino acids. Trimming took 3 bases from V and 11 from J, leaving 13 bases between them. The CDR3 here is CASSLTGNGAFF. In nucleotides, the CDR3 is TGTGCCAGCAGTTTGACGGGGAATGGGGCTTTCTTT.

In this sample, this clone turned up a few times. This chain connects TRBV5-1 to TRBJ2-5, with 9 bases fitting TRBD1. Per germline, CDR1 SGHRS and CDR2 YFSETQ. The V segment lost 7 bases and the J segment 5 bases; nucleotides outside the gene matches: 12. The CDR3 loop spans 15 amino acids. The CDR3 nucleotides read TGCGCCAGCTCCCCGGGGACAGGGATCGGGGAGACCCAGTACTTC. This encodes CASSPGTGIGETQYF.

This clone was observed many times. DNA of the CDR3: TGTGCCAGCAGCGGTCTAGCGGGTGAGCAGTTCTTC. This codes for CASSGLAGEQFF. The rearrangement uses TRBV12-3 or TRBV12-4 and TRBJ2-1; 8 bases map to TRBD2. The CDR3 is 12 amino acids. V was pared by 6 bases and J by 9 bases, with 4 bases of the junction left unmatched.

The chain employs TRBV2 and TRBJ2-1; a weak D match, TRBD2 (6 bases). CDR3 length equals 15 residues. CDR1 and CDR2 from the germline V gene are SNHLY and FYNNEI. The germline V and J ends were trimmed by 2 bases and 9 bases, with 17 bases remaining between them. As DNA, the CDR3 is TGTGCCAGCAGTGAACTGGGGGGAGGCAGCTCTGAGCAGTTCTTC. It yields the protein CASSELGGGSSEQFF.

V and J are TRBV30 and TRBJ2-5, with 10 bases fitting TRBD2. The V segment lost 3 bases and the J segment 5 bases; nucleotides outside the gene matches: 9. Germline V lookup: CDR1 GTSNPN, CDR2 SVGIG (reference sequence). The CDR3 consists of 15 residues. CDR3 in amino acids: CAWRSGGVGGETQYF. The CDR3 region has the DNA TGTGCCTGGAGAAGCGGGGGGGTAGGAGGGGAGACCCAGTACTTC.

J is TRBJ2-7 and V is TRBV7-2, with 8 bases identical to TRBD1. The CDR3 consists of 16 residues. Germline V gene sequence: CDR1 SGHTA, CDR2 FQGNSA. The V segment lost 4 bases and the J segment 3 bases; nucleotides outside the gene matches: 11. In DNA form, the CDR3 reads TGTGCCAGCAGCTATGACAGGGGAAGGGTAGGCTACGAGCAGTACTTC. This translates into CASSYDRGRVGYEQYF.

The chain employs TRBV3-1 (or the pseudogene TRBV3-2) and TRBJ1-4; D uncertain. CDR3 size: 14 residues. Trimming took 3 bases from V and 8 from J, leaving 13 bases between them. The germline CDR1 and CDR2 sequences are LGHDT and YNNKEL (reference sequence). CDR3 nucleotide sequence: TGTGCCAGCAGCCACCGGGGAGTTGAGGAAAAACTGTTTTTT. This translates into CASSHRGVEEKLFF.

The CDR3 region is CASSHSGDNSPLHF. CDR3 bases: TGTGCCAGCAGCCATTCAGGGGATAATTCACCCCTCCACTTT. The chain has TRBV3-1 (or the pseudogene TRBV3-2) and TRBJ1-6; the D gene is possibly TRBD1 (6 bases). This CDR3 comprises 14 residues. Trimming took 3 bases from V and 5 from J, leaving 8 bases between them. The germline V gene encodes CDR1 LGHDT and CDR2 YNNKEL (reference sequence).

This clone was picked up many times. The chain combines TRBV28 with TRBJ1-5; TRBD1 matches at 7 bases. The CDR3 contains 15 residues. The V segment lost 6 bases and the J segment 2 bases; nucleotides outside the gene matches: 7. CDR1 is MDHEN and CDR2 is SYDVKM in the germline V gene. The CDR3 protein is CASRPRGKGNQPQHF. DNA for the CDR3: TGTGCCAGCAGGCCCAGGGGGAAGGGCAATCAGCCCCAGCATTTT.

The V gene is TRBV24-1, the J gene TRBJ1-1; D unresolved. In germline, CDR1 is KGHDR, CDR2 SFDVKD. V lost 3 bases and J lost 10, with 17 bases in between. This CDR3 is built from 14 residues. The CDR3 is CATSDGGGSATAFF. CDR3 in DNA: TGTGCCACCAGTGATGGTGGAGGATCGGCAACAGCTTTCTTT.

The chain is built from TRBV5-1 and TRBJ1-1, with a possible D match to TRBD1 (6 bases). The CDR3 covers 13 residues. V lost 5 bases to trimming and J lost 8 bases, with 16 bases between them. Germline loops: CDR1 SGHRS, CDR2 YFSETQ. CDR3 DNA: TGCGCCAGCAGTCGATTGGATGGGGGCGAAGCTTTCTTT. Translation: CASSRLDGGEAFF.